This T cell receptor beta chain was found in a study of blood T cell repertoires in COVID-19. The repertoire was sequenced with immunoSEQ multiplex PCR; TCRdb's copy has only in-frame clones and lacks some. Of 200,000 to 250,000 clones listed, 70% to 85% are singletons. This CDR3 is 14 amino acids long. Germline assignment: CDR1 WSHSY and CDR2 SAAADI. V lost 9 bases and J 2 bases, leaving 16 bases between the germline ends. This sequence was found in a woman in her sixties who had recovered from COVID-19. The rearrangement joins TRBV10-2 to TRBJ1-2; no reliable D call. Sequenced input: PBMCs or T cells enriched from blood (not recorded which). In nucleotides, the CDR3 is TGCGCCAGTGGCGGGTCTTCCACAAACTATGGCTACACCTTC. As protein: CASGGSSTNYGYTF.